This T cell receptor (beta chain) comes out of a study of blood T cells in healthy people across ages. This CDR3 spans 14 amino acids. Losses at the gene ends were 5 bases for V and 3 bases for J; bases not matched to a gene: 6. Germline CDR1 is SGHTA and CDR2 is FQGNSA. A sample-barcoded 5' primer and a J-beta primer mix were used in a second PCR of roughly 7 to 12 cycles. There were at least 3 million CDR3-containing paired-end reads obtained from each sample. TCRdb reprocessed the 5' RACE reads with MiXCR, giving one entry per CDR3 protein. The table shows 1,500,000 or so distinct CDR3 sequences, with approximately 43% occurring only once.

This clonotype was sampled from a woman aged 18 to 35 in good health. V gene TRBV7-2 combines with J gene TRBJ2-7; 8 nucleotides align to TRBD2. Material: blood. Written as DNA, the CDR3 is TGTGCCAGCAGCCTTCAGCGGGGGTACTACGAGCAGTACTTC. Its protein product is CASSLQRGYYEQYF.